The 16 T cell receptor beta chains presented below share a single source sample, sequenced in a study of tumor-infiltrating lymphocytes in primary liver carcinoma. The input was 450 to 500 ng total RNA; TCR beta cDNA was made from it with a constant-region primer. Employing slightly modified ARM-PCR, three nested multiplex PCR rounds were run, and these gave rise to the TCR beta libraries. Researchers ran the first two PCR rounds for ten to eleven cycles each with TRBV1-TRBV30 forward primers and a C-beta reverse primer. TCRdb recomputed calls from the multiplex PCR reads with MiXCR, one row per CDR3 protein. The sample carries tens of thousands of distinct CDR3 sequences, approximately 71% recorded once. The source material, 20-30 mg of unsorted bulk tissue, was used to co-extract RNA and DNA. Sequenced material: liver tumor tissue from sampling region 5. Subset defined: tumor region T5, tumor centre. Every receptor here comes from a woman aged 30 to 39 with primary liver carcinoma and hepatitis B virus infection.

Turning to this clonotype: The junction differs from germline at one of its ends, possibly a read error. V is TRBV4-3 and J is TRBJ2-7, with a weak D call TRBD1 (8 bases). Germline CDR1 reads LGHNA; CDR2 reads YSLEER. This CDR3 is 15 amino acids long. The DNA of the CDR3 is TGCACCAGCAGCCAAGATCAATGGACAGGGCGGGAGCATTACTTC. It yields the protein CTSSQDQWTGREHYF.

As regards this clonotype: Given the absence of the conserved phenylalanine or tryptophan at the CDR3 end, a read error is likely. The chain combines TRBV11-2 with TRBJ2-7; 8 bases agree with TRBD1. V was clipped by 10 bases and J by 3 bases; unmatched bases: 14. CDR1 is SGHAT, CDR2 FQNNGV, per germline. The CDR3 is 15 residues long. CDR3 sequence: CANSSWTGKGYEQYI. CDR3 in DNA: TGTGCCAACAGTTCCTGGACAGGGAAGGGCTACGAGCAGTACATC.

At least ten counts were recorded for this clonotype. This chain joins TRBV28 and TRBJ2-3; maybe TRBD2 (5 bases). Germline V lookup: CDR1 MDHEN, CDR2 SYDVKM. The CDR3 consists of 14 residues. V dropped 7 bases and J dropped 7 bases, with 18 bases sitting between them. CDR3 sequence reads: CASTLRGSLNTQYF. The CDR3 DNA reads TGTGCCAGCACTTTGCGAGGGAGCCTGAATACGCAGTATTTT.

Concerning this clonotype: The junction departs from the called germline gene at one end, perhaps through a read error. CDR3 nucleotides: TGTGCCAGTAGTTTTAACGGCGTTGGTACGCAGTATTTT. Translating gives CASSFNGVGTQYF. The chain couples TRBV28 to TRBJ2-3; the D is unclear. The CDR3 contains 13 residues. The germline V gene encodes CDR1 MDHEN and CDR2 SYDVKM.

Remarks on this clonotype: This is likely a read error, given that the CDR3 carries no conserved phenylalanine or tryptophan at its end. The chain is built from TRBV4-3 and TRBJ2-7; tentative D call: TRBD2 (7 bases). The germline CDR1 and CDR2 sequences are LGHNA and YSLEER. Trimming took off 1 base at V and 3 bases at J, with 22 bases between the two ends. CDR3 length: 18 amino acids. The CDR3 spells CASSQGVTGGHISYEQYL. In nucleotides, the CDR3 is TGCGCCAGCAGCCAAGGTGTGACGGGGGGCCACATTAGCTACGAGCAGTACCTC.

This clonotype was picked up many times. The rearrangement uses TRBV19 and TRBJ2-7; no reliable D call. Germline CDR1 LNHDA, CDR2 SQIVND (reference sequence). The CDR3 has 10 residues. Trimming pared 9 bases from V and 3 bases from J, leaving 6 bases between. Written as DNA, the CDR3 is TGTGCCAGAATTATCTACGAGCAGTACTTC. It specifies CARIIYEQYF.

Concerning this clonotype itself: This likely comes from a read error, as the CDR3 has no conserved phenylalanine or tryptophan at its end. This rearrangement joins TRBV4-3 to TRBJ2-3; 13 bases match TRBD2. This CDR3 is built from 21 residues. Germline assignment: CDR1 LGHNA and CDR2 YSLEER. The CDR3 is CASGQEPLTSGRAVTTDTQYL. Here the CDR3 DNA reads TGCGCCAGCGGCCAAGAGCCCTTAACTAGCGGGAGGGCGGTGACGACAGATACGCAGTATTTA.

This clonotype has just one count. In DNA form, the CDR3 reads TGCAGCGTTGTCTACTGGGGTGGTGGCTACACCTTC. Translating gives CSVVYWGGGYTF. The gene calls are TRBV29-1 and TRBJ1-2; D ambiguous. This CDR3 comprises 12 residues. V shed 4 bases and J shed 7 bases, with 13 bases lying between them. Per germline, CDR1 SQVTM and CDR2 ANQGSEA.

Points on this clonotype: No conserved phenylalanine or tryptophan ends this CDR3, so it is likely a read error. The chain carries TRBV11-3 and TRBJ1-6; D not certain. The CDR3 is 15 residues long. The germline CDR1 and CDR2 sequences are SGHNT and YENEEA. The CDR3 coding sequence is TGTGCCGGCAGCTTTAAGTGGAGCTATAATTCACTCCTCCACCTT. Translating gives CAGSFKWSYNSLLHL.

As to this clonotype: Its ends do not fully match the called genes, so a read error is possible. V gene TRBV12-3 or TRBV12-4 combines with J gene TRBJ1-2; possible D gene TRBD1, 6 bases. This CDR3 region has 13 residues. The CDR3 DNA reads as TGTGTCAGCAGTTTTGGGACACGTTATGGCTACGCCTTC. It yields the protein CVSSFGTRYGYAF.

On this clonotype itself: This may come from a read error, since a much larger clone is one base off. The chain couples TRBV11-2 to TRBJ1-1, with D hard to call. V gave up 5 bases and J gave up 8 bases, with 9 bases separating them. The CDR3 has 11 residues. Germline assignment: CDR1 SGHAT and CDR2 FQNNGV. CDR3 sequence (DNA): TGTGCCAGCAGCCCCGTGACAGAAGCTTTCTTT. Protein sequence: CASSPVTEAFF.

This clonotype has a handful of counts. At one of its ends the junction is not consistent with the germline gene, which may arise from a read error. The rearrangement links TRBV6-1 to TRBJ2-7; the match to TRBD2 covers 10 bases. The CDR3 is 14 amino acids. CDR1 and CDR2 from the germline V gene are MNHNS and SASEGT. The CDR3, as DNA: TGTCCCAGCAGTAACCTAGCGGGAGTGTACGAGCAGCACTTC. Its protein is CPSSNLAGVYEQHF.

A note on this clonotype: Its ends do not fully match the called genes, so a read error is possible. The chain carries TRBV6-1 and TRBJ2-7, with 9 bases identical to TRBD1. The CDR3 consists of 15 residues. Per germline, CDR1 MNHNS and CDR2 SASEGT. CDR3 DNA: TGTACCAGCAGTGATGTCGGGACAGGGAAACACGAGCAGTACTTC. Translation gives CTSSDVGTGKHEQYF.

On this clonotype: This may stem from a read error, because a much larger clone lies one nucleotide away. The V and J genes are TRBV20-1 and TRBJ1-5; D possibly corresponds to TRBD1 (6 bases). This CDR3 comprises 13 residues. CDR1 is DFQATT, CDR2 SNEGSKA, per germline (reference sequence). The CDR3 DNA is TGCAGTGCCAGGGGTCTTTTGTCTCAGCCCCTGCATTTT. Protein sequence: CSARGLLSQPLHF.

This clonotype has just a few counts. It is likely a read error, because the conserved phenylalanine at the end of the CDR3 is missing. The CDR3 bases are TGTACCAGCAGCCGACGCCAGGGTAAAGAGACCCAGTACCTC. This encodes CTSSRRQGKETQYL. V gene TRBV13 combines with J gene TRBJ2-5, with D possibly TRBD1 on 5 matching bases. In germline, CDR1 is PRHDT, CDR2 FYEKMQ (reference sequence). The CDR3 runs 14 residues.

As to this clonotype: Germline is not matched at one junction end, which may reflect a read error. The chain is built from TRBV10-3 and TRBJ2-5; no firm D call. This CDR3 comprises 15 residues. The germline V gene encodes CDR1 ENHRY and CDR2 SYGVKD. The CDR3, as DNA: TGTGCCATCAGTGCGTCGGCTACCATACAAGAGACCCTGTACTTC. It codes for CAISASATIQETLYF.